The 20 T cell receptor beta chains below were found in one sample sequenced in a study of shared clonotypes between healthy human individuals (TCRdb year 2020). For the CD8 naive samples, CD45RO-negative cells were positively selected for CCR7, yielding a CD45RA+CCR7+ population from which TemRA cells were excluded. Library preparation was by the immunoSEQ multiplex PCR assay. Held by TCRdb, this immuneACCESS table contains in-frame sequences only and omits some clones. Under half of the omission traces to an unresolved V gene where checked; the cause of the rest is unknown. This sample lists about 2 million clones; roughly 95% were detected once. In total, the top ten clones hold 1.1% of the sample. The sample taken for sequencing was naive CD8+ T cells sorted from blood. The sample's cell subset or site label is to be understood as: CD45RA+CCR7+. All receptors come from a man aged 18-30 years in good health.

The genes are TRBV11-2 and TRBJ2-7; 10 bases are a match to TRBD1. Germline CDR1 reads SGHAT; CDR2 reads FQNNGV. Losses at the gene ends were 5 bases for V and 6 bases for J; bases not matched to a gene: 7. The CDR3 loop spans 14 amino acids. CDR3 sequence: CASSLMTGGAEQYF. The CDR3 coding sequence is TGTGCCAGCAGCCTCATGACAGGGGGCGCCGAGCAGTACTTC.

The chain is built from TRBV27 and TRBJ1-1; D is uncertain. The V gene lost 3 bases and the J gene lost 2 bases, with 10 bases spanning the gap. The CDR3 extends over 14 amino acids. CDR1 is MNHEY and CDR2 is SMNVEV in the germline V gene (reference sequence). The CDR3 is CASSLALTNTEAFF. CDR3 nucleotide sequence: TGTGCCAGCAGTTTGGCTCTAACAAACACTGAAGCTTTCTTT.

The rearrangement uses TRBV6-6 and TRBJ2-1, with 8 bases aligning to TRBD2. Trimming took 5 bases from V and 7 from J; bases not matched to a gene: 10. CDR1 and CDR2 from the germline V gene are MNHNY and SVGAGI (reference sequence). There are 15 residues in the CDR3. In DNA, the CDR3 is TGTGCCAGCAGTGTCCCCACGGCGGGGGGAAATGAGCAGTTCTTC. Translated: CASSVPTAGGNEQFF.

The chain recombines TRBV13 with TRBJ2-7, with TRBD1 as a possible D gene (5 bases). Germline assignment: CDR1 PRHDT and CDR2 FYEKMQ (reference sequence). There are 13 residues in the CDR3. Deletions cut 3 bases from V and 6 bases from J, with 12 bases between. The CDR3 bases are TGTGCCAGCAGCTTCAACAGGATTGGCGAGCAGTACTTC. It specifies CASSFNRIGEQYF.

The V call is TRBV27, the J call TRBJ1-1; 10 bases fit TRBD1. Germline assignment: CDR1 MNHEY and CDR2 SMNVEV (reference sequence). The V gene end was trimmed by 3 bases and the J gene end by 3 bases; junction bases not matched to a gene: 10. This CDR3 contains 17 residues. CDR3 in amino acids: CASSLTGGAQGDTEAFF. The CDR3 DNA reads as TGTGCCAGCAGTTTGACAGGGGGCGCACAGGGGGACACTGAAGCTTTCTTT.

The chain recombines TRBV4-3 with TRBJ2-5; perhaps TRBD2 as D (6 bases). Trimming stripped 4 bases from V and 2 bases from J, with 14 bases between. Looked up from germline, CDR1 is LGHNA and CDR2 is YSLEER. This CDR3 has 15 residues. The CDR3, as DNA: TGCGCCAGCAGCCCGTCGGAGACTAGACAAGAGACCCAGTACTTC. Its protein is CASSPSETRQETQYF.

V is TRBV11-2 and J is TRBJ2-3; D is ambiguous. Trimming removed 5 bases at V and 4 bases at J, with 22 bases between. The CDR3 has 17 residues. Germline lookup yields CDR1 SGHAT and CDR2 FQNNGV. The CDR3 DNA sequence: TGTGCCAGCAGCCCAAGTGTCCTGACGGAGAAGGCAGATACGCAGTATTTT. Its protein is CASSPSVLTEKADTQYF.

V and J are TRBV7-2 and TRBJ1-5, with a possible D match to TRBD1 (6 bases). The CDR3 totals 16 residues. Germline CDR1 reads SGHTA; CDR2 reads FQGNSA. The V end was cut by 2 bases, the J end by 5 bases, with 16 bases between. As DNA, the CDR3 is TGTGCCAGCAGCTTACTTATCGGGGGCTTTGATCAGCCCCAGCATTTT. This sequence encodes CASSLLIGGFDQPQHF.

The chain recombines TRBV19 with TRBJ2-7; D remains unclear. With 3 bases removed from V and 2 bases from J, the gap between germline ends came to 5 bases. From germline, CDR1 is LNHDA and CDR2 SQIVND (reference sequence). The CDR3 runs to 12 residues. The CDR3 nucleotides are TGTGCCAGTAGTATGGACCCCTACGAGCAGTACTTC. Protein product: CASSMDPYEQYF.

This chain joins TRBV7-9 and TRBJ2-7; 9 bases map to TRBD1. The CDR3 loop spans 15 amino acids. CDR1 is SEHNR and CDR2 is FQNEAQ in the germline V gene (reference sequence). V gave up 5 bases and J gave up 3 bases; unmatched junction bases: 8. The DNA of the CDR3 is TGTGCCAGCAGCGGGGGACAGGGAGGTTTCTACGAGCAGTACTTC. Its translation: CASSGGQGGFYEQYF.

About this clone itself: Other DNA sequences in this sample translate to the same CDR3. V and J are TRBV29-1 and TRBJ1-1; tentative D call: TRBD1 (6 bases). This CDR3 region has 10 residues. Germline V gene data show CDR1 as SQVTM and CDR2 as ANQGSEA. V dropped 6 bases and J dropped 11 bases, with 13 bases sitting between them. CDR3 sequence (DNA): TGCAGCGTCCAACAGGGAGAGGCTTTCTTT. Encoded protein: CSVQQGEAFF.

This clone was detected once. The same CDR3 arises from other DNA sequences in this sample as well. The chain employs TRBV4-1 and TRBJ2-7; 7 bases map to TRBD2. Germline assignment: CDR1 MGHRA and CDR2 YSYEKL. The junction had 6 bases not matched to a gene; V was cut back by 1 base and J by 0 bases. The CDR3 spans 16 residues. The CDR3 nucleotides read TGCGCCAGCAGCCAAGTTTCGGGCGGGAGCTCCTACGAGCAGTACTTC. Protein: CASSQVSGGSSYEQYF.

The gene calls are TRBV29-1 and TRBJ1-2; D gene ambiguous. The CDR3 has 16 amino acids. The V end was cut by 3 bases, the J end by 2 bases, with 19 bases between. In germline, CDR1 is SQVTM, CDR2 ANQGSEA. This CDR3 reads CSVDSEASGYNYGYTF. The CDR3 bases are TGCAGCGTTGACAGCGAGGCGTCAGGATACAACTATGGCTACACCTTC.

The CDR3 bases are TGTGCCAGCAGCTTACTGCAGGGGGGTACAGATACGCAGTATTTT. Protein sequence: CASSLLQGGTDTQYF. V usage is TRBV7-8 and J usage is TRBJ2-3; the D gene is possibly TRBD1 (7 bases). V gave up 2 bases and J gave up 3 bases, with 12 bases separating them. Germline-derived CDR1 and CDR2 are SGHVS and FQNEAQ. This CDR3 is built from 15 residues.

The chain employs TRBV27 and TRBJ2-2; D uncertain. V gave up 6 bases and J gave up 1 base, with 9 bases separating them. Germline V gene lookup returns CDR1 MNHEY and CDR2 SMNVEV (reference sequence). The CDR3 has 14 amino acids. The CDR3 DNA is TGTGCCAGCAGACCCGGGTGGAACACCGGGGAGCTGTTTTTT. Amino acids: CASRPGWNTGELFF.

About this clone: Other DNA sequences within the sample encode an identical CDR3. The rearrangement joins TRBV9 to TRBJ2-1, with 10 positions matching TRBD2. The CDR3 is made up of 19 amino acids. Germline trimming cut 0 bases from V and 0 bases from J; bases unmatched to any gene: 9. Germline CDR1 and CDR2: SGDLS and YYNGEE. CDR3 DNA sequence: TGTGCCAGCAGCGTAGGATTAGCGGGGGGCTCATCCTCCTACAATGAGCAGTTCTTC. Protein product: CASSVGLAGGSSSYNEQFF.

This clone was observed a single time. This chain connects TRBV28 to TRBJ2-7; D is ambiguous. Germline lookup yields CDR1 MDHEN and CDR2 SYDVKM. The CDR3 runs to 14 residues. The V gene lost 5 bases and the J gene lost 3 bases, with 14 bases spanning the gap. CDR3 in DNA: TGTGCCAGCAGTCCCTACCGGACGGACTACGAGCAGTACTTC. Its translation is CASSPYRTDYEQYF.

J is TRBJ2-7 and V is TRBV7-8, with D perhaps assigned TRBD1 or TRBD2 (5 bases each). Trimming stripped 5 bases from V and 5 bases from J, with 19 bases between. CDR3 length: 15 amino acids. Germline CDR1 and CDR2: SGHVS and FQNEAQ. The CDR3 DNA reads TGTGCCAGCAGCCTGAGCCGGGACCTAACCGACGAGCAGTACTTC. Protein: CASSLSRDLTDEQYF.

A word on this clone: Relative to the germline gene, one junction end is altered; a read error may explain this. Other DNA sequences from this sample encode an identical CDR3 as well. CDR3 amino acids: CASSPPSRTGKDYGYTF. CDR3 nucleotide sequence: TGTGCCAGCTCACCTCCCTCCCGGACAGGGAAAGACTACGGCTACACCTTC. The chain has TRBV18 and TRBJ1-2; 8 bases are shared with TRBD1. This CDR3 is built from 17 residues. CDR1 KGHSH and CDR2 LQKENI come from the germline V gene.

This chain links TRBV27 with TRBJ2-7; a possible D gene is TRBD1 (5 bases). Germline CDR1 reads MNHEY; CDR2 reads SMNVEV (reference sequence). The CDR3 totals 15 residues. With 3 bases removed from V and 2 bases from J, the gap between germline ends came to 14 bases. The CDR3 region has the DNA TGTGCCAGCAGTTTGTCGCAGGGATGGACCTACGAGCAGTACTTC. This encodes CASSLSQGWTYEQYF.